These 24 T cell receptor beta chains share one sample of origin, sequenced in a study of Graves' ophthalmopathy and Graves' hyperthyroidism. Amplification of the TCR beta CDR3 regions used RNA transcripts (as template). Second-round multiplex PCR followed a first-round RT-PCR using HTBI primers. TCRdb re-called the multiplex PCR reads with MiXCR, one entry per CDR3 protein. The repertoire has 600,000 to 700,000 distinct CDR3 sequences, under 50% of them found once; the top ten carry over 2.5%. The sample was peripheral blood. These receptors came from an adult man with Graves' ophthalmopathy.

This clonotype was seen repeatedly, ten times or more. The chain recombines TRBV20-1 with TRBJ1-1; no clear D. Looked up from germline, CDR1 is DFQATT and CDR2 is SNEGSKA (reference sequence). Trimming cost V 2 bases and J 1 base, with 8 bases left between them. The CDR3 runs 13 residues. The CDR3 bases are TGCAGTGCTAGAACGCAGCAGAACACTGAAGCTTTCTTT. This gives the protein CSARTQQNTEAFF.

The table lists this clonotype with a few counts. The chain joins TRBV20-1 to TRBJ2-7; possible D gene TRBD2, 5 bases. Trimming stripped 1 base from V and 10 bases from J, with 17 bases between. Germline V lookup: CDR1 DFQATT, CDR2 SNEGSKA (reference sequence). There are 13 residues in the CDR3. The CDR3, as DNA: TGCAGTGCTAGAGTGCAACACCTCCGGGAACAGTACTTC. It is translated as CSARVQHLREQYF.

On this clonotype: A read error is possible here, since a much larger clone lies one base away. This chain connects TRBV15 to TRBJ2-7, with D maybe TRBD2 (6 bases). Germline CDR1 LNHNV, CDR2 YYDKDF (reference sequence). This CDR3 region has 15 residues. Trimming left V 2 bases short and J 3 bases short, with 14 bases between. The CDR3 nucleotides read TGTGCCACCAGCAGATACAAGGGGCGGGGCTACGAGCAGTACTTC. It translates to CATSRYKGRGYEQYF. Full variable domain (missing parts from reference TRBV15 and TRBJ2-7): DAMVIQNPRYQVTQFGKPVTLSCSQTLNHNVMYWYQQKSSQAPKLLFHYYDKDFNNEADTPDNFQSRRPNTSFCFLDIRSPGLGDTAMYLCATSRYKGRGYEQYFGPGTRLTVT.

This clonotype was observed at least ten times. The V gene is TRBV25-1, the J gene TRBJ1-4; 8 bases agree with TRBD1. There are 15 residues in the CDR3. The V segment lost 2 bases and the J segment 10 bases; nucleotides outside the gene matches: 9. Germline lookup yields CDR1 MGHDK and CDR2 SYGVNS. In DNA form, the CDR3 reads TGTGCCAGCAGTGAAACAGGGGGAATAATCGGAAAACTGTTTTTT. Residues: CASSETGGIIGKLFF.

This clonotype was seen ten or more times. The rearrangement joins TRBV12-3 or TRBV12-4 to TRBJ1-5; 8 bases map to TRBD1. V lost 5 bases to trimming and J lost 1 base; unmatched junction nucleotides: 10. This CDR3 is built from 17 residues. In DNA form, the CDR3 reads TGTGCCAGCAGTCCAAGAGACAGGGGCACAAGCAATCAGCCCCAGCATTTT. It codes for CASSPRDRGTSNQPQHF.

About this clonotype itself: A much bigger clone sits one base away, suggesting this may be a read error. This chain connects TRBV20-1 to TRBJ1-5; no definite D call. Germline V gene data show CDR1 as DFQATT and CDR2 as SNEGSKA (reference sequence). The CDR3 runs 12 residues. The CDR3 reads CSARHSNRPQHF. The DNA for the CDR3 is TGCAGTGCCAGACACAGCAATCGGCCCCAGCATTTT.

V gene TRBV24-1 combines with J gene TRBJ2-2; 8 nucleotides line up with TRBD2. The CDR3 loop spans 17 amino acids. Unmatched junction bases numbered 6, after V lost 0 bases and J lost 4 bases. CDR1 and CDR2 from the germline V gene are KGHDR and SFDVKD. The CDR3 loop reads CATSDLGAGALTGELFF. As DNA, the CDR3 is TGTGCCACCAGTGATTTGGGAGCGGGAGCACTCACCGGGGAGCTGTTTTTT.

Here the CDR3 DNA reads TGTGCCAGCAGCTTAGAGGGGGGGGCGGGAACGGCCGGGGAGCTGTTTTTT. Translated: CASSLEGGAGTAGELFF. The chain couples TRBV9 to TRBJ2-2, with D possibly being TRBD2 (7 bases). The CDR3 has 17 amino acids. V shed 4 bases and J shed 6 bases, with 22 bases lying between them. CDR1 is SGDLS, CDR2 YYNGEE, per germline.

This clonotype was counted only a few times. The chain couples TRBV6-5 to TRBJ1-1; 9 nucleotides align to TRBD1. Germline loops: CDR1 MNHEY, CDR2 SVGAGI. V shed 2 bases and J 1 base; nucleotides not matched to a gene: 2. The CDR3 contains 15 residues. The CDR3: CASSYLGQGNTEAFF. The CDR3 DNA sequence: TGTGCCAGCAGTTACCTGGGACAGGGGAACACTGAAGCTTTCTTT.

This clonotype was seen at least ten times. This chain joins TRBV11-2 and TRBJ1-1; TRBD1 matches at 7 bases. The CDR3 extends over 14 amino acids. The V gene end was trimmed by 4 bases and the J gene end by 5 bases; junction bases not matched to a gene: 7. CDR1 is SGHAT, CDR2 FQNNGV, per germline. DNA for the CDR3: TGTGCCAGCAGCTCAGTAGACAGGGCTACTGAAGCTTTCTTT. This gives the protein CASSSVDRATEAFF.

With respect to this clonotype: An end of the junction differs from the germline gene, which may be a read error. The chain employs TRBV10-3 and TRBJ2-2; weak D call: TRBD2 (5 bases). Germline V CDR1 and CDR2: ENHRY, SYGVKD. The CDR3 is made up of 15 amino acids. The CDR3 protein is CAISEQRANTGELSW. The CDR3, as DNA: TGTGCCATCAGTGAACAACGGGCGAACACCGGGGAGCTGTCTTGG.

The rearrangement links TRBV25-1 to TRBJ1-4; 9 bases are shared with TRBD1. The germline V gene has CDR1 MGHDK and CDR2 SYGVNS. V was pared by 4 bases and J by 8 bases, with 8 bases of the junction left unmatched. This CDR3 has 15 residues. The CDR3: CASSARRTGEEKLFF. Written as DNA, the CDR3 is TGTGCCAGCAGTGCTAGGCGGACAGGGGAAGAAAAACTGTTTTTT.

This clonotype has a handful of counts. The CDR3 loop is CASSPGFGSQGDEQYF. The CDR3 DNA is TGCGCCAGCAGCCCTGGGTTCGGTTCCCAAGGTGACGAGCAGTACTTC. This chain uses TRBV5-1 with TRBJ2-7; D is unclear. The CDR3 extends over 16 amino acids. The germline V gene has CDR1 SGHRS and CDR2 YFSETQ. Trimming shortened V by 4 bases and J by 5 bases, and 22 bases separated the two germline ends.

This chain connects TRBV29-1 to TRBJ1-2, with TRBD1 as a possible D gene (5 bases). The germline gives CDR1 SQVTM, CDR2 ANQGSEA. V lost 5 bases and J lost 8, with 12 bases in between. The CDR3 covers 11 residues. The CDR3 protein is CSVSQGVGYTF. The DNA for the CDR3 is TGCAGCGTTAGTCAAGGGGTCGGCTACACCTTC. The full variable domain, in which reference TRBV29-1 and TRBJ1-2 provide the parts outside the CDR3, is SAVISQKPSRDICQRGTSLTIQCQVDSQVTMMFWYRQQPGQSLTLIATANQGSEATYESGFVIDKFPISRPNLTFSTLTVSNMSPEDSSIYLCSVSQGVGYTFGSGTRLTVV.

Details on this clonotype: A much larger clonotype is one base distant, so this may be a read error. This chain links TRBV11-1 with TRBJ1-2, with 11 positions matching TRBD1. This CDR3 comprises 13 residues. Germline values: CDR1 SGHAT, CDR2 FQDESV (reference sequence). The trim removed 11 bases at V and 7 bases at J, leaving 9 bases unmatched. The CDR3 sequence is CAGGRDRGSGYTF. As DNA, the CDR3 is TGTGCCGGGGGCCGGGACAGGGGGTCTGGCTACACCTTC.

This clonotype was recorded a few times. V is TRBV9 and J is TRBJ2-7; unclear D gene. This CDR3 contains 14 residues. CDR1 and CDR2 (germline): SGDLS, YYNGEE. Trimming pared 3 bases from V and 3 bases from J, leaving 13 bases between. The CDR3 bases are TGTGCCAGCAGCGGTACCAGCACTGGCTACGAGCAGTACTTC. Protein: CASSGTSTGYEQYF.

The chain couples TRBV10-3 to TRBJ1-1; D is unresolved. The germline V gene has CDR1 ENHRY and CDR2 SYGVKD. This CDR3 spans 14 amino acids. V lost 6 bases and J 6 bases, leaving 17 bases between the germline ends. The CDR3 is CAISAGLVGPEAFF. The CDR3 region has the DNA TGTGCCATCAGCGCCGGGTTGGTTGGCCCTGAAGCTTTCTTT.

This clonotype has at least ten counts. V and J are TRBV7-6 and TRBJ2-7, with 10 bases identical to TRBD2. V shed 4 bases and J 3 bases; nucleotides not matched to a gene: 6. CDR3 length: 15 amino acids. Germline V gene lookup returns CDR1 SGHVS and CDR2 FNYEAQ. The CDR3 region is CASSSGTSAVYEQYF. In DNA, the CDR3 is TGTGCCAGCAGCTCCGGGACTAGCGCTGTCTACGAGCAGTACTTC.

The rearrangement links TRBV11-2 to TRBJ1-4, with D hard to call. In germline, CDR1 is SGHAT, CDR2 FQNNGV. Trimming left V 5 bases short and J 5 bases short, with 12 bases between. The CDR3 covers 14 residues. The CDR3 sequence is CASSIRGGNEKLFF. In nucleotides, the CDR3 is TGTGCCAGCAGCATCAGAGGAGGGAATGAAAAACTGTTTTTT.

This clonotype was recorded only once. V is TRBV30 and J is TRBJ1-6; no definite D call. Germline lookup yields CDR1 GTSNPN and CDR2 SVGIG (reference sequence). This CDR3 is 11 amino acids long. V dropped 1 base and J dropped 9 bases, with 4 bases sitting between them. CDR3 sequence (DNA): TGTGCCTGGAGTGCGGGTTCACCCCTCCACTTT. Translating gives CAWSAGSPLHF.

The rearrangement uses TRBV29-1 and TRBJ1-2, with a possible D match to TRBD1 (5 bases). The germline V gene encodes CDR1 SQVTM and CDR2 ANQGSEA. The CDR3 is 12 amino acids. V lost 4 bases, J lost 2 bases, and 8 bases lay in between. The DNA of the CDR3 is TGCAGCGTTGTTGACAGAAACTATGGCTACACCTTC. Its translation: CSVVDRNYGYTF.

This chain links TRBV10-3 with TRBJ2-7, with unresolved D. The CDR3 runs to 13 residues. Trimming took off 10 bases at V and 1 base at J, with 14 bases between the two ends. CDR1 ENHRY and CDR2 SYGVKD come from the germline V gene. CDR3 coding DNA: TGTGCCAGCACCCCGACCAATTCCTACGAGCAGTACTTC. Translating gives CASTPTNSYEQYF.

In its sample, this clonotype was seen once. Here the CDR3 omits its conserved ending phenylalanine or tryptophan, so a read error is the likely source. This sequence joins TRBV2 and TRBJ1-6; D is possibly TRBD1 (6 bases). This CDR3 has 14 amino acids. V lost 5 bases and J lost 10, with 15 bases in between. Looked up from germline, CDR1 is SNHLY and CDR2 is FYNNEI. CDR3 sequence (DNA): TGTGCCAGCAGTTCCGGGGGGCGGCAATCACCCCTCCACCTT. Protein: CASSSGGRQSPLHL.

This clonotype was seen at least ten times. This chain links TRBV7-9 with TRBJ2-5; 7 nucleotides agree with TRBD2. This CDR3 contains 15 residues. Germline V gene lookup returns CDR1 SEHNR and CDR2 FQNEAQ (reference sequence). V was clipped by 6 bases and J by 3 bases; unmatched bases: 10. CDR3 in amino acids: CASRAPGRAKETQYF. In nucleotides, the CDR3 is TGTGCCAGCAGGGCGCCAGGGAGGGCGAAAGAGACCCAGTACTTC. Complete variable domain (other parts from reference TRBV7-9 and TRBJ2-5): DTGVSQNPRHKITKRGQNVTFRCDPISEHNRLYWYRQTLGQGPEFLTYFQNEAQLEKSRLLSDRFSAERPKGSFSTLEIQRTEQGDSAMYLCASRAPGRAKETQYFGPGTRLLVL.